Below, 14 T cell receptor beta chains from the same sample are listed, as sequenced in a study of T cell repertoires in cytomegalovirus infection (dated 2019 in TCRdb). The antigens for these receptors are not known. What the treatment or condition label conveys for this sample: in vitro stimulation with specific CMV peptide epitopes to enrich CMV-specific T cells. TCRdb records Illumina HiSeq 1500 as the sequencer. TCRdb's own reprocessing of the public reads used fastp at Q25 and MiXCR and kept productive beta chains. CDR3 protein sequences are deduplicated, and each keeps its most common genes and DNA. Here the sample has fewer than 1,000,000 distinct CDR3 sequences; around 31% occur a single time. The ten largest clones represent about 14% of the sample. Sample: cultured CD8+ T cells from PBMCs, taken from culture after CMV antigen stimulation. The origin of the receptors is a human donor in good health (CMV status not recorded). Some clones in this sample may be carry-over from other donors' samples.

V and J are TRBV10-3 and TRBJ2-5; the D gene is possibly TRBD2 (5 bases). Germline V lookup: CDR1 ENHRY, CDR2 SYGVKD. The CDR3 is 16 residues long. V lost 1 base, J lost 5 bases, and 17 bases lay in between. CDR3 region: CAISEFQIASGETQYF. The CDR3 nucleotides are TGTGCCATCAGTGAGTTTCAGATAGCGTCCGGGGAGACCCAGTACTTC.

This clonotype occurred many times. V is TRBV7-9 and J is TRBJ1-2; tentative D call: TRBD1 (5 bases). The CDR3 loop spans 15 amino acids. Germline lookup yields CDR1 SEHNR and CDR2 FQNEAQ (reference sequence). V lost 5 bases and J lost 6, with 19 bases in between. The CDR3: CASSTPRPGLHGYTF. CDR3 coding DNA: TGTGCCAGCAGCACTCCACGACCGGGACTCCATGGCTACACCTTC. The full variable domain, completed using reference TRBV7-9 and TRBJ1-2, is DTGVSQNPRHKITKRGQNVTFRCDPISEHNRLYWYRQTLGQGPEFLTYFQNEAQLEKSRLLSDRFSAERPKGSFSTLEIQRTEQGDSAMYLCASSTPRPGLHGYTFGSGTRLTVV.

The V and J genes are TRBV4-3 and TRBJ1-4; D uncertain. Trimming stripped 0 bases from V and 0 bases from J, with 11 bases between. Germline assignment: CDR1 LGHNA and CDR2 YSLEER. This CDR3 contains 17 residues. The CDR3 coding sequence is TGCGCCAGCAGCCAAGACCGGTATCAGACAACTAATGAAAAACTGTTTTTT. Its translation: CASSQDRYQTTNEKLFF.

The genes are TRBV7-9 and TRBJ1-5, with D unclear. The V gene lost 5 bases and the J gene lost 7 bases, with 15 bases spanning the gap. The CDR3 sequence is 14 residues long. The germline V gene encodes CDR1 SEHNR and CDR2 FQNEAQ (reference sequence). CDR3 bases: TGTGCCAGCAGCCTTGGGTGGGTCGGCCAGCCCCAGCATTTT. This encodes CASSLGWVGQPQHF.

The J gene is TRBJ1-1, the V gene TRBV27, with a tentative D call TRBD1 (5 bases). Germline V gives CDR1 MNHEY, CDR2 SMNVEV (reference sequence). Trimming removed 5 bases from V and 0 bases from J, with 10 bases in between. The length of the CDR3 is 14 residues. Written as DNA, the CDR3 is TGTGCCAGCAGTACCAGGGCCCTGAACACTGAAGCTTTCTTT. It is translated as CASSTRALNTEAFF.

This clonotype was observed a few times. The chain links TRBV4-1 to TRBJ2-1; D remains ambiguous. Germline CDR1 reads MGHRA; CDR2 reads YSYEKL. Trimming pared 1 base from V and 0 bases from J, leaving 10 bases between. The CDR3 loop spans 16 amino acids. Here the CDR3 DNA reads TGCGCCAGCAGCCAAGGGGTGCAAAGCTCCTACAATGAGCAGTTCTTC. Amino acids: CASSQGVQSSYNEQFF.

This clonotype showed up just a few times. CDR3 region: CASSISDSSGETQYF. DNA for the CDR3: TGTGCCAGCAGTATCTCCGACAGTTCCGGAGAGACCCAGTACTTC. The chain joins TRBV2 to TRBJ2-5; D possibly corresponds to TRBD1 (5 bases). This CDR3 spans 15 amino acids. CDR1 and CDR2 from the germline V gene are SNHLY and FYNNEI. The germline V and J ends were trimmed by 5 bases and 4 bases, with 17 bases remaining between them. The full variable domain, with the rest looked up from reference TRBV2 and TRBJ2-5, is EPEVTQTPSHQVTQMGQEVILRCVPISNHLYFYWYRQILGQKVEFLVSFYNNEISEKSEIFDDQFSVERPDGSNFTLKIRSTKLEDSAMYFCASSISDSSGETQYFGPGTRLLVL.

The genes are TRBV2 and TRBJ2-3; the D call may be TRBD1 or TRBD2 (5 bases each). V shed 7 bases and J shed 0 bases, with 8 bases lying between them. The CDR3 contains 13 residues. Per the germline V gene, CDR1 is SNHLY and CDR2 is FYNNEI. The CDR3 region has the DNA TGTGCCAGCATACGGGACAGCACAGATACGCAGTATTTT. Protein: CASIRDSTDTQYF.

The chain couples TRBV12-3 or TRBV12-4 to TRBJ1-1; D may be TRBD1 (5 bases). Between the trimmed V and J ends, which lost 7 bases and 3 bases, there was a span of 6 bases. This CDR3 region has 11 residues. The CDR3 region has the DNA TGTGCCAGCACCAGGGACACTGAAGCTTTCTTT. Protein: CASTRDTEAFF.

This clonotype was observed a handful of times. This rearrangement joins TRBV5-1 to TRBJ2-7; D perhaps matches TRBD1 (5 bases). This CDR3 is built from 16 residues. CDR1 is SGHRS and CDR2 is YFSETQ in the germline V gene. V shed 2 bases and J shed 0 bases, with 15 bases lying between them. CDR3 nucleotides: TGCGCCAGCAGCTTCGACAGTCAATACGGCTCCTACGAGCAGTACTTC. This codes for CASSFDSQYGSYEQYF.

The rearrangement uses TRBV7-9 and TRBJ2-1; D gene unclear. There are 11 residues in the CDR3. V lost 5 bases and J lost 7, with 6 bases in between. Germline values: CDR1 SEHNR, CDR2 FQNEAQ (reference sequence). CDR3 nucleotide sequence: TGTGCCAGCAGCCATACGAATGAGCAGTTCTTC. As protein: CASSHTNEQFF.

The V gene is TRBV5-4, the J gene TRBJ2-5; weak D call: TRBD2 (5 bases). This CDR3 region has 15 residues. Germline CDR1 SGHNT, CDR2 YYREEE (reference sequence). V dropped 4 bases and J dropped 2 bases, with 15 bases sitting between them. The CDR3 nucleotides are TGTGCCAGCAGCCCGACATGGAGCGGACAAGAGACCCAGTACTTC. Its translation: CASSPTWSGQETQYF. The whole variable domain, remainder taken from reference TRBV5-4 and TRBJ2-5, is ETGVTQSPTHLIKTRGQQVTLRCSSQSGHNTVSWYQQALGQGPQFIFQYYREEENGRGNFPPRFSGLQFPNYSSELNVNALELDDSALYLCASSPTWSGQETQYFGPGTRLLVL.

This CDR3 is CASSDPDQRGITDTQYF. The CDR3, as DNA: TGTGCCAGCAGTGACCCCGACCAGCGGGGGATCACAGATACGCAGTATTTT. This chain uses TRBV6-1 with TRBJ2-3; 8 nucleotides line up with TRBD2. V shed 3 bases and J 2 bases; nucleotides not matched to a gene: 10. This CDR3 comprises 17 residues. Germline assignment: CDR1 MNHNS and CDR2 SASEGT.

The chain recombines TRBV7-6 with TRBJ2-2; 15 bases align to TRBD2. The V and J ends lost 3 bases and 6 bases, in that order; junction bases with no gene match: 5. Germline CDR1 and CDR2: SGHVS and FNYEAQ. This CDR3 comprises 17 residues. This chain's CDR3 is CASSFGLAGGPSGELFF. DNA of the CDR3: TGTGCCAGCAGCTTCGGACTAGCGGGGGGGCCGTCCGGGGAGCTGTTTTTT.